The 8 T cell receptor beta chains listed next were all sequenced from one sample in a study of identical twins. TCRdb independently ran MiXCR on the 5' RACE reads; one entry per CDR3 protein. This sample yields 690,000 or so distinct CDR3 sequences, of which 8% to 9% are seen a single time; roughly 0.97% belongs to the top ten. These records were also assigned to another study, of yellow fever vaccine responses in identical twins.

The sequencing input was PBMCs. These receptors were taken from a woman younger than 35 in good health.

The V gene is TRBV14, the J gene TRBJ2-3; no reliable D call. Germline values: CDR1 SGHDN, CDR2 FVKESK. Trimming took 0 bases from V and 1 from J, leaving 8 bases between them. This CDR3 spans 15 amino acids. The CDR3 region has the DNA TGTGCCAGCAGCCAAGACAGAATCCGCACAGATACGCAGTATTTT. Protein sequence: CASSQDRIRTDTQYF.

This clonotype was seen only a few times. The chain is built from TRBV29-1 and TRBJ2-1, with TRBD2 identical over 12 bases. The V segment lost 2 bases and the J segment 5 bases; nucleotides outside the gene matches: 10. The CDR3 length is 17 residues. Germline CDR1 and CDR2: SQVTM and ANQGSEA. CDR3 amino acids: CSVEPLAGGPNDNEQFF. In DNA, the CDR3 is TGCAGCGTTGAACCTCTAGCGGGAGGGCCCAACGACAATGAGCAGTTCTTC.

This clonotype has at least ten counts. The chain carries TRBV12-3 or TRBV12-4 and TRBJ1-2, with a tentative D call TRBD1 (5 bases). The CDR3 is 14 residues long. V gave up 4 bases and J gave up 12 bases, with 21 bases separating them. CDR3 DNA sequence: TGTGCCAGCAGTTCCGCACCGGGACGCCCTCTCAACACCTTC. Translated, it gives CASSSAPGRPLNTF.

This clonotype was counted a few times. This sequence joins TRBV12-3 or TRBV12-4 and TRBJ1-4, with D maybe TRBD1 (5 bases). The V and J ends lost 6 bases and 5 bases respectively, with 16 bases between them. This CDR3 is 15 amino acids long. The CDR3 coding sequence is TGTGCCAGCAGACCGGATACAGGAGAAAATGAAAAACTGTTTTTT. Translated: CASRPDTGENEKLFF.

This clonotype turned up a few times. This chain connects TRBV20-1 to TRBJ2-7; 7 positions match TRBD1. Germline V gene sequence: CDR1 DFQATT, CDR2 SNEGSKA (reference sequence). J was trimmed by 4 bases and V by 6 bases; bases with no gene match: 9. The CDR3 has 13 amino acids. The CDR3 spells CSAYRQGWYEQYF. The CDR3 DNA is TGCAGTGCCTATAGACAGGGATGGTACGAGCAGTACTTC.

This clonotype turned up a few times. The J gene is TRBJ2-1, the V gene TRBV5-1; TRBD2 matches at 13 bases. CDR3 length: 17 amino acids. Germline assignment: CDR1 SGHRS and CDR2 YFSETQ. With 1 base clipped from V and 10 bases from J, the junction kept 11 bases outside the gene matches. For the CDR3, the DNA is TGCGCCAGCAGCTTGTCACTAGCGGGGGGGCCAACTGACGAGCAGTTCTTC. Its translation: CASSLSLAGGPTDEQFF.

This clonotype was observed at least ten times. The rearrangement links TRBV12-3 or TRBV12-4 to TRBJ1-1, with D tentatively TRBD1 (5 bases). This CDR3 contains 14 residues. V was shortened by 3 bases and J by 6 bases, with 14 bases between the two germline ends. The CDR3: CASSFGAVIAEAFF. CDR3 sequence (DNA): TGTGCCAGCAGTTTTGGGGCCGTGATCGCTGAAGCTTTCTTT.

The rearrangement links TRBV20-1 to TRBJ2-3; D is unclear. From germline, CDR1 is DFQATT and CDR2 SNEGSKA (reference sequence). This CDR3 has 11 amino acids. V was shortened by 2 bases and J by 5 bases, with 5 bases between the two germline ends. This CDR3 reads CSARSLDTQYF. For the CDR3, the DNA is TGCAGTGCTAGATCATTAGATACGCAGTATTTT.